Shown below are 4 T cell receptor beta chains from a single sample sequenced in a study of CD8 T cells in Susac syndrome. About 0.5 to 1 ug RNA was reverse transcribed with random hexamers. TCRdb used MiXCR to reprocess the immunoSEQ multiplex PCR reads, holding one entry per CDR3 protein. Among 95,000 to 150,000 distinct CDR3 sequences listed, 96% were seen once. Sequencing input: CD4+ T cells from PBMCs. The source of these receptors is a human donor with Susac syndrome.

This clonotype was seen just once. The V gene is TRBV20-1, the J gene TRBJ2-1; TRBD1 matches at 7 bases. V shed 3 bases and J 4 bases; nucleotides not matched to a gene: 9. This CDR3 region has 15 residues. Per the germline V gene, CDR1 is DFQATT and CDR2 is SNEGSKA (reference sequence). CDR3 DNA: TGCAGTGCTAGCCCTCCCCTGGGACAGTACAATGAGCAGTTCTTC. It translates to CSASPPLGQYNEQFF.

The gene calls are TRBV20-1 and TRBJ2-2, with a tentative D call TRBD1 (5 bases). The germline V gene has CDR1 DFQATT and CDR2 SNEGSKA (reference sequence). Deletions cut 4 bases from V and 9 bases from J, with 6 bases between. The CDR3 extends over 10 amino acids. CDR3 loop: CSAKDRELFF. For the CDR3, the DNA is TGCAGTGCTAAGGACAGGGAGCTGTTTTTT.

The rearrangement uses TRBV30 and TRBJ1-2; no clear D gene. CDR3 length equals 12 residues. Trimming stripped 3 bases from V and 11 bases from J, with 16 bases between. Germline-derived CDR1 and CDR2 are GTSNPN and SVGIG (reference sequence). The CDR3: CAWSRLESGYTF. DNA of the CDR3: TGTGCCTGGAGCCGATTAGAGTCCGGTTACACCTTC.

The V gene is TRBV20-1, the J gene TRBJ1-5; D gene uncertain. In germline, CDR1 is DFQATT, CDR2 SNEGSKA (reference sequence). Deletions cut 6 bases from V and 0 bases from J, with 12 bases between. There are 14 residues in the CDR3. For the CDR3, the DNA is TGCAGTGCCTCTGGCCCTCTTAGCAATCAGCCCCAGCATTTT. It encodes CSASGPLSNQPQHF.